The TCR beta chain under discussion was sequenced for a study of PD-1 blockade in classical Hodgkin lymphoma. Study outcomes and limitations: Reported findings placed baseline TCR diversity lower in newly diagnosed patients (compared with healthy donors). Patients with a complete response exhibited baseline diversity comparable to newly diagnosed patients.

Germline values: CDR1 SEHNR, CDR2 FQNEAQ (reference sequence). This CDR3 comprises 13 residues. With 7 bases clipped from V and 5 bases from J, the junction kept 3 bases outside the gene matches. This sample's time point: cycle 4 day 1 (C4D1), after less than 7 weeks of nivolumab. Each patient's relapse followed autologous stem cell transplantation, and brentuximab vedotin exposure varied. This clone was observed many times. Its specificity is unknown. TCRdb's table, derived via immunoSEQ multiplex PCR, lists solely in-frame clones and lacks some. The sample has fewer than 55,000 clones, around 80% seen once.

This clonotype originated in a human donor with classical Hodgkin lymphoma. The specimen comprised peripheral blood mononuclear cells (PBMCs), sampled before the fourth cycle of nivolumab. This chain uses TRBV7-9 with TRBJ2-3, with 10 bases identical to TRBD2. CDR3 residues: CASNIAGGDTQYF. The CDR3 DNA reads TGTGCCAGCAATATAGCGGGGGGAGATACGCAGTATTTT.